The T cell receptor (beta chain) under discussion was sequenced for a study of technical replicates of blood from a handful of donors. The data were produced by immunoSEQ multiplex PCR, yet TCRdb's version contains in-frame clones alone and is incomplete. The sample has tens of thousands of clones, about 90% seen once. The germline V and J ends were trimmed by 4 bases and 1 base, with 6 bases remaining between them. CDR3 length: 13 amino acids. Germline V CDR1 and CDR2: WNHNN, SYGVQD (reference sequence). V is TRBV10-1 and J is TRBJ2-3, with unresolved D. The receptor's source is a human donor in good health. What was sequenced was T cells isolated from PBMCs. The DNA of the CDR3 is TGCGCCAGCAGTGGAGATGGCACAGATACGCAGTATTTT. Translating it yields CASSGDGTDTQYF.